The 4 T cell receptor beta chains given below trace back to one sample, sequenced in a study of blood T cell repertoires in COVID-19. Profiling relied on immunoSEQ multiplex PCR, and the TCRdb table lists in-frame clones only, not all of them. This sample has about 81,000 clones, with 89% found just once. Specimen: peripheral blood. Receptors originate from an elderly woman with active COVID-19.

Of note for this clone: An end of the junction does not agree with germline; a read error may underlie this. The chain is built from TRBV6-5 and TRBJ2-3, with a tentative D call TRBD1 (5 bases). CDR3 length equals 13 residues. Germline values: CDR1 MNHEY, CDR2 SVGAGI. The CDR3 here is CASSNSKGYTQYF. In DNA form, the CDR3 reads TGTGCCAGCAGTAACTCAAAGGGGTATACGCAGTATTTT.

The chain employs TRBV28 and TRBJ2-2; 9 bases are shared with TRBD2. Trimming at V came to 4 bases and at J to 0 bases, leaving 9 bases not matched to a gene. From germline, CDR1 is MDHEN and CDR2 SYDVKM. The length of the CDR3 is 18 residues. The CDR3: CASSSPLAGFANTGELFF. CDR3 DNA sequence: TGTGCCAGCAGTTCCCCTCTAGCGGGGTTCGCGAACACCGGGGAGCTGTTTTTT.

The rearrangement links TRBV19 to TRBJ2-1; TRBD2 matches at 10 bases. V lost 5 bases to trimming and J lost 14 bases; unmatched junction nucleotides: 24. Looked up from germline, CDR1 is LNHDA and CDR2 is SQIVND (reference sequence). The CDR3 length is 18 residues. CDR3 in DNA: TGTGCCAGTAGTCTGCTTGGGCGGACTAGCGGAGGAGGTCAGACTGAGTTCTTC. Amino acid sequence: CASSLLGRTSGGGQTEFF.

This chain joins TRBV7-9 and TRBJ2-5, with D possibly TRBD1 on 6 matching bases. The CDR3 runs to 18 residues. The V end was cut by 5 bases, the J end by 0 bases, with 22 bases between. The V gene's germline CDR1 is SEHNR and CDR2 FQNEAQ (reference sequence). The CDR3 region is CASSKQGPNPQYQETQYF. CDR3 DNA sequence: TGTGCCAGCAGCAAACAGGGACCCAACCCCCAGTACCAAGAGACCCAGTACTTC.